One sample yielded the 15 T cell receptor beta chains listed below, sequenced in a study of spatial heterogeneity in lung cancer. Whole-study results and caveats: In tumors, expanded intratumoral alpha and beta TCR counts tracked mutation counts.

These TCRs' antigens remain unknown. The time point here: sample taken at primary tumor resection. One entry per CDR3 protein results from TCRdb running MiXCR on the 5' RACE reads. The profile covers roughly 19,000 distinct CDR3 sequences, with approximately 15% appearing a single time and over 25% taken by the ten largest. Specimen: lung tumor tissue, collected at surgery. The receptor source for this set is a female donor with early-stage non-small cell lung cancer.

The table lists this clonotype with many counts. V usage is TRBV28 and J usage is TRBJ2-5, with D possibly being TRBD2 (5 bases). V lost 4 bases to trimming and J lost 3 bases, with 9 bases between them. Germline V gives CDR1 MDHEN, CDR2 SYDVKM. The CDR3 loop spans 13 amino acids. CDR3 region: CASSYEAEETQYF. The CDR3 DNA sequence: TGTGCCAGCAGTTATGAAGCGGAAGAGACCCAGTACTTC. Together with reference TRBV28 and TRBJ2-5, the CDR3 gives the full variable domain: DVKVTQSSRYLVKRTGEKVFLECVQDMDHENMFWYRQDPGLGLRLIYFSYDVKMKEKGDIPEGYSVSREKKERFSLILESASTNQTSMYLCASSYEAEETQYFGPGTRLLVL.

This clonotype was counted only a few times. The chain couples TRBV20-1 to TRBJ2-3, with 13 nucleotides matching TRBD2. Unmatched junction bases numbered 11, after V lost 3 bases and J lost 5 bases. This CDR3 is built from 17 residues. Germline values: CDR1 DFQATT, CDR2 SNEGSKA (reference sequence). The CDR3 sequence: CSARQLLAGGRGDTQYF. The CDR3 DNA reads TGCAGTGCTAGGCAATTACTAGCGGGAGGGCGCGGAGATACGCAGTATTTT.

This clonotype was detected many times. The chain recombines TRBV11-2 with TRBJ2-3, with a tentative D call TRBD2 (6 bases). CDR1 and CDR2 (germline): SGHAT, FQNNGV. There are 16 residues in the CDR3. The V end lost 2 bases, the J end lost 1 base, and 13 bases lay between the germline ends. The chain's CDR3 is CASSLHPGEGTDTQYF. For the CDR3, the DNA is TGTGCCAGCAGCTTACACCCGGGAGAGGGCACAGATACGCAGTATTTT.

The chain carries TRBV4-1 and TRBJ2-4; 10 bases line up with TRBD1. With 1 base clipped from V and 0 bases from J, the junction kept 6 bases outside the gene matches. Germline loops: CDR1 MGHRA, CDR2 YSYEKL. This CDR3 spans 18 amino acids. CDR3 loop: CASSQAERDRGAKNIQYF. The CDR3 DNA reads TGCGCCAGCAGCCAAGCAGAACGGGACAGGGGAGCCAAAAACATTCAGTACTTC.

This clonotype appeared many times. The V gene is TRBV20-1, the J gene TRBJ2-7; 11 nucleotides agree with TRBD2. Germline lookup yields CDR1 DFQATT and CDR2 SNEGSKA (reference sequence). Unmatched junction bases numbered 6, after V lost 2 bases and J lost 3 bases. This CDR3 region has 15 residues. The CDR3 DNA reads TGCAGTGCTAGACGACTAGCGGGACAGTTCTACGAGCAGTACTTC. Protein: CSARRLAGQFYEQYF.

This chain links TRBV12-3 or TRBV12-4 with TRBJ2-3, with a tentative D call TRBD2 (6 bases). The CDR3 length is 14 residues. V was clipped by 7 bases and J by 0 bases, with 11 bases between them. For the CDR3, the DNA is TGTGCCAGCACCCCGGGGGAGAGCACAGATACGCAGTATTTT. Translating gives CASTPGESTDTQYF.

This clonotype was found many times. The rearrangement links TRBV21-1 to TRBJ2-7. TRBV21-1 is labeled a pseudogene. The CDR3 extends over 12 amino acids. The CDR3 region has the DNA TGTGCCAGCAGGGCAGAACCCGACGAGCAGTACTTC. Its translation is CASRAEPDEQYF.

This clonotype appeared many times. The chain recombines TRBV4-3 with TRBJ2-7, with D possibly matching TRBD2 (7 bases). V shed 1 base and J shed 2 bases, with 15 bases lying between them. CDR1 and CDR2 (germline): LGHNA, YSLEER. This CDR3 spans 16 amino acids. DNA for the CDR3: TGCGCCAGCAGCCAAGCTCAAACGGGGGGCGCCTACGAGCAGTACTTC. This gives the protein CASSQAQTGGAYEQYF.

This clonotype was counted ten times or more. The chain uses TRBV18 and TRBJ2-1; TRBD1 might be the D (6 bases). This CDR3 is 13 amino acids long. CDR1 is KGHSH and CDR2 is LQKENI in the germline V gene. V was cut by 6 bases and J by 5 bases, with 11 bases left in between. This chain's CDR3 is CASSNRDNNEQFF. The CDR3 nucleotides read TGTGCCAGCTCCAACAGGGACAACAATGAGCAGTTCTTC.

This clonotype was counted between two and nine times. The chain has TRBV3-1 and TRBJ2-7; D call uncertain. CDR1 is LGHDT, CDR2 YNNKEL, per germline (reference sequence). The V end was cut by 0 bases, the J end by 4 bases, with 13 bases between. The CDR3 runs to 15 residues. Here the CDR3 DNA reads TGTGCCAGCAGCCAAGATCTGGGGTTGTGGTACGAGCAGTACTTC. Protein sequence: CASSQDLGLWYEQYF.

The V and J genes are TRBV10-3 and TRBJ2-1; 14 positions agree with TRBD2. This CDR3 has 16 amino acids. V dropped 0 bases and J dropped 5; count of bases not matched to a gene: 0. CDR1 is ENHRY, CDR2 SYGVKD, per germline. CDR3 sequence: CAISESTSGRDNEQFF. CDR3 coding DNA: TGTGCCATCAGTGAGTCGACTAGCGGGAGGGACAATGAGCAGTTCTTC.

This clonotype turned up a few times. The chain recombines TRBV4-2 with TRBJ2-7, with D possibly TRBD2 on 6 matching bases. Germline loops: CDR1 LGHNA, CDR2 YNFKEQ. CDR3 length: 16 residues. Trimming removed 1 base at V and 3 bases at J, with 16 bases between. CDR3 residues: CASSQAAGLVSYEQYF. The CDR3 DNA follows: TGTGCCAGCAGCCAAGCCGCGGGACTCGTTAGCTACGAGCAGTACTTC.

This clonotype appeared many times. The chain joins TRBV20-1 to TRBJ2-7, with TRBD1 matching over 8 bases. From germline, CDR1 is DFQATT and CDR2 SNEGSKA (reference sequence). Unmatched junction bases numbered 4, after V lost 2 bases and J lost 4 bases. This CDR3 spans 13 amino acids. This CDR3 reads CSARYRGWYEQYF. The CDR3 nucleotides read TGCAGTGCTAGATACAGGGGGTGGTACGAGCAGTACTTC.

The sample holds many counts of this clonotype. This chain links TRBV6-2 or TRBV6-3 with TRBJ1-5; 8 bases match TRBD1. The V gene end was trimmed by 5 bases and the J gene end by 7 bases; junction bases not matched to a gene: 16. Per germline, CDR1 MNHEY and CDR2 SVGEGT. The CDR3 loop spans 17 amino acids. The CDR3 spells CASSPPLAGGTYQPQHF. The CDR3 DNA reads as TGTGCCAGCAGTCCGCCCCTGGCAGGGGGCACATACCAGCCCCAGCATTTT.

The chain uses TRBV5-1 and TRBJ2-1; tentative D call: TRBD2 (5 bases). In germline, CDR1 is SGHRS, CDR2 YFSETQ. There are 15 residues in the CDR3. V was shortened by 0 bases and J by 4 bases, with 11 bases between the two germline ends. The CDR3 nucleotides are TGCGCCAGCAGCTTGGACTGGCGGACTTACAATGAGCAGTTCTTC. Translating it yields CASSLDWRTYNEQFF.